This TCR beta chain was observed in a study of blood T cell repertoires in COVID-19. Germline CDR1 is MNHEY and CDR2 is SVGAGI. Trimming removed 9 bases from V and 1 base from J, with 7 bases in between. This CDR3 is 12 amino acids long. Only in-frame clones appear in the TCRdb table, and some are missing; sequencing was by immunoSEQ multiplex PCR. The data show around 230,000 clones, with around 88% seen just once and approximately 7.4% held by the top ten. Sequenced material: peripheral blood. This chain joins TRBV6-5 and TRBJ2-1, with a weak D call TRBD2 (5 bases). The sequence derives from a woman aged 45 to 65 with acute or convalescent COVID-19. The CDR3, as DNA: TGTGCCAGTGCGGGTTCCTACAATGAGCAGTTCTTC. Protein sequence: CASAGSYNEQFF.